A single sample is the source of the 20 T cell receptor beta chains below, sequenced in a study of T cell responses to AZD1222 COVID-19 vaccine. Clones were sequenced by immunoSEQ multiplex PCR, and TCRdb holds only the in-frame ones, with some missing. The table shows roughly 120,000 clones, with approximately 86% occurring only once. The source material was peripheral blood, sampled on day 0 of AZD1222 vaccination. The source is an adult in good health.

The J gene is TRBJ1-5, the V gene TRBV3-1 (or the pseudogene TRBV3-2); 9 bases align to TRBD1. Germline trimming cut 4 bases from V and 6 bases from J; bases unmatched to any gene: 13. The CDR3 runs 17 residues. CDR1 is LGHDT and CDR2 is YNNKEL in the germline V gene (reference sequence). The DNA of the CDR3 is TGTGCCAGCAGCCGAACCCCGACAGGGGGGACCGGTCAGCCCCAGCATTTT. It yields the protein CASSRTPTGGTGQPQHF.

This clone was recorded a few times. The V and J genes are TRBV28 and TRBJ1-2; weak D call: TRBD1 (5 bases). In germline, CDR1 is MDHEN, CDR2 SYDVKM. V lost 7 bases, J lost 8 bases, and 26 bases lay in between. CDR3 length equals 16 residues. DNA of the CDR3: TGTGCCAGCAACACGTTACCCAAGGGCTGGGGGACCGGCTACACCTTC. This translates into CASNTLPKGWGTGYTF.

This chain joins TRBV19 and TRBJ1-1, with a tentative D call TRBD1 (5 bases). Trimming removed 9 bases from V and 3 bases from J, with 17 bases in between. The CDR3 totals 14 residues. The germline V gene has CDR1 LNHDA and CDR2 SQIVND (reference sequence). The CDR3 sequence is CASAQDYLYTEAFF. Here the CDR3 DNA reads TGTGCCAGCGCACAGGACTATCTCTACACTGAAGCTTTCTTT.

This clone was seen once. The CDR3 loop is CASKVISGTGELFF. The DNA of the CDR3 is TGTGCCAGCAAAGTTATTAGCGGAACCGGGGAGCTGTTTTTT. The chain recombines TRBV6-5 with TRBJ2-2; possibly TRBD2 for D (6 bases). CDR1 and CDR2 from the germline V gene are MNHEY and SVGAGI. The CDR3 extends over 14 amino acids. The germline V and J ends were trimmed by 7 bases and 5 bases, with 14 bases remaining between them.

The chain is built from TRBV19 and TRBJ1-2, with D possibly TRBD1 on 5 matching bases. Trimming cost V 5 bases and J 7 bases, with 17 bases left between them. The germline V gene has CDR1 LNHDA and CDR2 SQIVND (reference sequence). The CDR3 totals 14 residues. The CDR3 spells CASSASGIRGGYTF. The CDR3 bases are TGTGCCAGTAGTGCTTCAGGGATTCGGGGTGGCTACACCTTC.

This chain connects TRBV6-5 to TRBJ2-2, with D perhaps TRBD1 (6 bases). The CDR3 is 13 amino acids. V gave up 6 bases and J gave up 5 bases, with 10 bases separating them. Looked up from germline, CDR1 is MNHEY and CDR2 is SVGAGI. The CDR3 here is CASRPTGTGELFF. The DNA for the CDR3 is TGTGCCAGCAGACCAACAGGGACCGGGGAGCTGTTTTTT.

The chain employs TRBV12-5 and TRBJ2-2; TRBD1 matches at 8 bases. Germline loops: CDR1 LGHNT, CDR2 FRNRAP. The CDR3 covers 18 residues. The trim removed 1 base at V and 1 base at J, leaving 8 bases unmatched. The CDR3: CASGLERKDRENTGELFF. As DNA, the CDR3 is TGTGCTAGTGGTTTGGAGCGAAAGGACAGGGAGAACACCGGGGAGCTGTTTTTT.

The table lists this clone with a count of one. The chain links TRBV7-2 to TRBJ2-1, with D tentatively TRBD2 (7 bases). The germline V and J ends were trimmed by 1 base and 5 bases, with 12 bases remaining between them. This CDR3 has 15 residues. Germline V lookup: CDR1 SGHTA, CDR2 FQGNSA. The CDR3 reads CASSLVAGAHNEQFF. The DNA of the CDR3 is TGTGCCAGCAGCTTAGTTGCGGGGGCTCACAATGAGCAGTTCTTC.

The rearrangement joins TRBV4-1 to TRBJ2-3; 7 nucleotides match TRBD1. CDR3 length equals 16 residues. With 2 bases clipped from V and 3 bases from J, the junction kept 8 bases outside the gene matches. Germline CDR1 is MGHRA and CDR2 is YSYEKL. CDR3 coding DNA: TGCGCCAGCAGCCAACTACAGGGGAAAATAACAGATACGCAGTATTTT. It specifies CASSQLQGKITDTQYF.

This CDR3 is CASSPSESTDTQYF. The CDR3 DNA is TGCGCCAGCAGCCCTAGCGAGAGCACAGATACGCAGTATTTT. The V gene is TRBV5-1, the J gene TRBJ2-3; weak D call: TRBD2 (6 bases). Germline assignment: CDR1 SGHRS and CDR2 YFSETQ. V was pared by 4 bases and J by 0 bases, with 9 bases between. The CDR3 length is 14 residues.

V is TRBV2 and J is TRBJ1-6, with no clear D. Germline-derived CDR1 and CDR2 are SNHLY and FYNNEI. This CDR3 is 14 amino acids long. The V and J ends lost 5 bases and 7 bases respectively, with 12 bases between them. The CDR3 protein is CASSPDGLNSPLHF. In DNA form, the CDR3 reads TGTGCCAGCAGTCCCGATGGGTTGAATTCACCCCTCCACTTT.

This clone appeared a single time. The chain recombines TRBV19 with TRBJ1-5; no clear D. The CDR3 runs 15 residues. Germline V gene sequence: CDR1 LNHDA, CDR2 SQIVND (reference sequence). Trimming removed 3 bases from V and 3 bases from J, with 12 bases in between. For the CDR3, the DNA is TGTGCCAGTAGTATTGTAAGGGAGACCAATCAGCCCCAGCATTTT. It specifies CASSIVRETNQPQHF.

V is TRBV6-5 and J is TRBJ1-5, with 8 bases aligning to TRBD1. This CDR3 contains 14 residues. Trimming removed 3 bases from V and 4 bases from J; junction bases left unmatched: 2. Germline CDR1 MNHEY, CDR2 SVGAGI. The CDR3 loop is CASSYDRGNQPQHF. The CDR3 nucleotides read TGTGCCAGCAGTTATGACAGGGGTAATCAGCCCCAGCATTTT.

J is TRBJ1-1 and V is TRBV30; D unclear. Trimming shortened V by 4 bases and J by 3 bases, and 21 bases separated the two germline ends. This CDR3 comprises 16 residues. CDR1 is GTSNPN and CDR2 is SVGIG in the germline V gene (reference sequence). DNA for the CDR3: TGTGCCTGGACTCCCGCCCCCGGGCCCCCTTACACTGAAGCTTTCTTT. It codes for CAWTPAPGPPYTEAFF.

The chain carries TRBV28 and TRBJ2-7, with a weak D call TRBD1 (6 bases). Germline V gives CDR1 MDHEN, CDR2 SYDVKM. CDR3 length: 15 residues. Trimming took off 5 bases at V and 2 bases at J, with 16 bases between the two ends. The CDR3 bases are TGTGCCAGCAGTGCCCCAGGGGCGACCCCCTACGAGCAGTACTTC. Translation gives CASSAPGATPYEQYF.

This clone was seen only once. V is TRBV4-1 and J is TRBJ1-1; possible D gene TRBD1, 6 bases. V was shortened by 1 base and J by 6 bases, with 18 bases between the two germline ends. CDR3 length: 16 residues. The germline gives CDR1 MGHRA, CDR2 YSYEKL. The CDR3 protein is CASSQAVWAGVAEAFF. Written as DNA, the CDR3 is TGCGCCAGCAGCCAAGCTGTTTGGGCAGGGGTCGCTGAAGCTTTCTTT.

This clone was detected only once. Additional DNA sequences in this sample encode the identical CDR3. CDR3 in amino acids: CASSLGYEQYF. CDR3 DNA: TGCGCCAGCAGCTTGGGGTACGAGCAGTACTTC. The rearrangement links TRBV5-1 to TRBJ2-7; no clear D. CDR1 and CDR2 (germline): SGHRS, YFSETQ. The CDR3 is 11 residues long. Between the trimmed V and J ends, which lost 0 bases and 4 bases, there was a span of 2 bases.

The chain is built from TRBV5-4 and TRBJ2-2, with TRBD2 matching over 12 bases. Germline CDR1 is SGHNT and CDR2 is YYREEE (reference sequence). This CDR3 is built from 16 residues. After removal of 4 bases from V and 1 base from J, the junction contained 2 bases not matched to a gene. The CDR3 bases are TGTGCCAGCAGCCCGGGACTAGCGGGGAACACCGGGGAGCTGTTTTTT. Translation gives CASSPGLAGNTGELFF.

V usage is TRBV7-2 and J usage is TRBJ2-7, with 8 bases aligning to TRBD1. J gave up 0 bases and V 4 bases, and 8 bases lay outside the gene matches. This CDR3 is built from 16 residues. The germline V gene encodes CDR1 SGHTA and CDR2 FQGNSA. The CDR3, as DNA: TGTGCCAGCAGCTCCGCTCCACAGGGGGGCTCCTACGAGCAGTACTTC. Its protein is CASSSAPQGGSYEQYF.

This chain uses TRBV5-6 with TRBJ2-6; D not resolved. The CDR3 loop spans 14 amino acids. The germline V and J ends were trimmed by 5 bases and 0 bases, with 6 bases remaining between them. Germline V gene data show CDR1 as SGHDT and CDR2 as YYEEEE. The DNA of the CDR3 is TGTGCCAGCAGGCAGGCCTCTGGGGCCAACGTCCTGACTTTC. It yields the protein CASRQASGANVLTF.